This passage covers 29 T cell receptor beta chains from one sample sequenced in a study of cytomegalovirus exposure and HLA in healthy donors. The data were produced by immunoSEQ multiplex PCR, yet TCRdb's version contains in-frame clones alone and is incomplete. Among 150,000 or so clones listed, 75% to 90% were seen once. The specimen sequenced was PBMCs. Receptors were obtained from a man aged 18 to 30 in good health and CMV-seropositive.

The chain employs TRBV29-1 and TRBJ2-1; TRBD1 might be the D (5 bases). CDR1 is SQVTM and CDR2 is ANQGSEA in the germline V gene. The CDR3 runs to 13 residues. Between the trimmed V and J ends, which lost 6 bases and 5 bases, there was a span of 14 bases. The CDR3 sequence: CSVDSRVDNEQFF. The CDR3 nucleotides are TGCAGCGTCGATTCCAGGGTAGACAATGAGCAGTTCTTC.

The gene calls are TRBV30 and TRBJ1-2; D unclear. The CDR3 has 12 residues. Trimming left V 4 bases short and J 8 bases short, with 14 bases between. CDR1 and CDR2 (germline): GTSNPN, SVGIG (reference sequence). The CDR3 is CAWKTGISGYTF. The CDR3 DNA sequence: TGTGCCTGGAAAACGGGGATATCGGGCTACACCTTC.

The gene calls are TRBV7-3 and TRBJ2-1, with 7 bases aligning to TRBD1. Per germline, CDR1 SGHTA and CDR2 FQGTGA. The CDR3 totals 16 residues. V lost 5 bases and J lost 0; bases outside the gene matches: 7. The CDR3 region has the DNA TGTGCCAGCAGCCTCTCAGGGGGTAGCTCCTACAATGAGCAGTTCTTC. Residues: CASSLSGGSSYNEQFF.

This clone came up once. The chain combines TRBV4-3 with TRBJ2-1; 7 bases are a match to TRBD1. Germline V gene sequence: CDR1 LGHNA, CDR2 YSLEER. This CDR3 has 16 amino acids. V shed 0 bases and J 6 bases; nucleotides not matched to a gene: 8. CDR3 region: CASSQDDDRAGNEQFF. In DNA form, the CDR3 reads TGCGCCAGCAGCCAAGATGATGACAGGGCGGGCAATGAGCAGTTCTTC.

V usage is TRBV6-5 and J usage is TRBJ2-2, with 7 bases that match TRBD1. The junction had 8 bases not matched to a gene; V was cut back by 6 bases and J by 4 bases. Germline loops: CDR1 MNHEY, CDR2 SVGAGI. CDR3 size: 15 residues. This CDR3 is CASRSTGVSTGELFF. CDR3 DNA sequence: TGTGCCAGCAGATCTACAGGGGTTAGCACCGGGGAGCTGTTTTTT.

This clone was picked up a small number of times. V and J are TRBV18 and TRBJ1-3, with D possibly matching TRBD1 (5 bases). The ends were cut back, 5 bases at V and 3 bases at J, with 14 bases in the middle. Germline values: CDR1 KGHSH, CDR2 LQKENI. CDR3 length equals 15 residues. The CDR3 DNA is TGTGCCAGCTCATTGATACAGGTTGATGGAAACACCATATATTTT. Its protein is CASSLIQVDGNTIYF.

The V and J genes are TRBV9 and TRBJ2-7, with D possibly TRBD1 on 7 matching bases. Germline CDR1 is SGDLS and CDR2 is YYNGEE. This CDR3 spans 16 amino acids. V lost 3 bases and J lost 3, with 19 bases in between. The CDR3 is CASSEGAGGTFYEQYF. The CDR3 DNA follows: TGTGCCAGCAGCGAGGGGGCCGGGGGAACCTTCTACGAGCAGTACTTC.

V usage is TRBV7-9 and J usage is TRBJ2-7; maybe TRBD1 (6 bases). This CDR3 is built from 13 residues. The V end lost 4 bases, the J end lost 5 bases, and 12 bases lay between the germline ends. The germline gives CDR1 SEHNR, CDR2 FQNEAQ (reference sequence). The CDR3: CASSSVTGHEQYF. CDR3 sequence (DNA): TGTGCCAGCAGCTCCGTCACAGGGCACGAGCAGTACTTC. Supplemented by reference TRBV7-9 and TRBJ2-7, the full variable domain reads DTGVSQNPRHKITKRGQNVTFRCDPISEHNRLYWYRQTLGQGPEFLTYFQNEAQLEKSRLLSDRFSAERPKGSFSTLEIQRTEQGDSAMYLCASSSVTGHEQYFGPGTRLTVT.

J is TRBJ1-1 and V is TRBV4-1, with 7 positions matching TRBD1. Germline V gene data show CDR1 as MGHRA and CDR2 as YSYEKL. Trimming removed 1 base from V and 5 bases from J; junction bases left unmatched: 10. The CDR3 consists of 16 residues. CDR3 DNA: TGCGCCAGCAGCCAAGGGGTGTGGAGGGGGCAAACTGAAGCTTTCTTT. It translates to CASSQGVWRGQTEAFF.

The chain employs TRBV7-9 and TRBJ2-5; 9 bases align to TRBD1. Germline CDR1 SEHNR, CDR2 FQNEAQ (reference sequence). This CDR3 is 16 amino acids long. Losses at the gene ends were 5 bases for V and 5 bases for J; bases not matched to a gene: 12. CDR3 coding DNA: TGTGCCAGCAGCCTGGGGACAGGGCCTCTAGGGGAGACCCAGTACTTC. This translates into CASSLGTGPLGETQYF.

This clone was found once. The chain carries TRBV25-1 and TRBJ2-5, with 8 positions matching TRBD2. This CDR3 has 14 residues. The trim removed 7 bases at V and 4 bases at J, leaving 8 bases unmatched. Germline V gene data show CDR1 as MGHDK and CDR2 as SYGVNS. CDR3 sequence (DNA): TGTGCCAGCACCTCGCCGGGGGGGCGAGAGACCCAGTACTTC. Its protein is CASTSPGGRETQYF. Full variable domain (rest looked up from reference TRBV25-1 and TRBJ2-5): EADIYQTPRYLVIGTGKKITLECSQTMGHDKMYWYQQDPGMELHLIHYSYGVNSTEKGDLSSESTVSRIRTEHFPLTLESARPSHTSQYLCASTSPGGRETQYFGPGTRLLVL.

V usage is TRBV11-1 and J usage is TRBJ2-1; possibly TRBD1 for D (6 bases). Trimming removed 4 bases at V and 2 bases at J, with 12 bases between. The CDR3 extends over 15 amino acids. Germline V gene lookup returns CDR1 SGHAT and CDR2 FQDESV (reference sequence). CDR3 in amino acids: CASSSHRTAYNEQFF. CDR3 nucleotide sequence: TGTGCCAGCAGCTCCCACCGGACAGCCTACAATGAGCAGTTCTTC.

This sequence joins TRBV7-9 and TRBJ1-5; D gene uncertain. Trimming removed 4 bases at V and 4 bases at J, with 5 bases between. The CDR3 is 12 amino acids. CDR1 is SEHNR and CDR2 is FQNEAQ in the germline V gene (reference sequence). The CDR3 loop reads CASSSGNQPQHF. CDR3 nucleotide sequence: TGTGCCAGCAGCTCGGGGAATCAGCCCCAGCATTTT. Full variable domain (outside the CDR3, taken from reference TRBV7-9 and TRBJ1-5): DTGVSQNPRHKITKRGQNVTFRCDPISEHNRLYWYRQTLGQGPEFLTYFQNEAQLEKSRLLSDRFSAERPKGSFSTLEIQRTEQGDSAMYLCASSSGNQPQHFGDGTRLSIL.

CDR3 sequence reads: CAISGTGDQPQHF. The CDR3 nucleotides are TGTGCCATCAGTGGGACAGGGGATCAGCCCCAGCATTTT. This chain uses TRBV10-3 with TRBJ1-5, with 9 positions matching TRBD1. CDR3 size: 13 residues. Germline lookup yields CDR1 ENHRY and CDR2 SYGVKD. With 4 bases clipped from V and 5 bases from J, the junction kept 0 bases outside the gene matches.

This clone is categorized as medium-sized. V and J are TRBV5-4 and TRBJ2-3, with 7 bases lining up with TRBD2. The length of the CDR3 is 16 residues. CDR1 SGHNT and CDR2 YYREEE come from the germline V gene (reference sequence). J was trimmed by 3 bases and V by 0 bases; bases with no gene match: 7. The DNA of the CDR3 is TGTGCCAGCAGCTTGGGCGGCGGGAGCGGAACAGATACGCAGTATTTT. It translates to CASSLGGGSGTDTQYF.

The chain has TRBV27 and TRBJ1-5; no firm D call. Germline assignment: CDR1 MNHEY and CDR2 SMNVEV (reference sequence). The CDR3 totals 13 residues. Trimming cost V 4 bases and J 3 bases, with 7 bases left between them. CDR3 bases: TGTGCCAGCAGTTCTAGTTTCAATCAGCCCCAGCATTTT. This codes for CASSSSFNQPQHF.

The DNA for the CDR3 is TGTGCCAGCAGCTCTAGAACCGGGGAGCTGTTTTTT. It codes for CASSSRTGELFF. V and J are TRBV11-2 and TRBJ2-2; D is unclear. Germline V gives CDR1 SGHAT, CDR2 FQNNGV. V lost 4 bases and J 5 bases, leaving 5 bases between the germline ends. The CDR3 length is 12 residues.

The CDR3 sequence: CASSPRVGTGELFF. CDR3 coding DNA: TGCGCCAGCAGCCCCCGGGTGGGTACCGGGGAGCTGTTTTTT. The J gene is TRBJ2-2, the V gene TRBV5-1, with D unclear. The CDR3 extends over 14 amino acids. Trimming cost V 4 bases and J 5 bases, with 12 bases left between them. The germline CDR1 and CDR2 sequences are SGHRS and YFSETQ.

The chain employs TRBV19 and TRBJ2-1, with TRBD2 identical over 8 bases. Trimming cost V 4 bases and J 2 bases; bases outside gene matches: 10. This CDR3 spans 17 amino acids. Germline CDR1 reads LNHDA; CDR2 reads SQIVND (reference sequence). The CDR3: CASSTRFREGPYNEQFF. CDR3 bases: TGTGCCAGTAGTACCCGATTTCGGGAGGGCCCCTACAATGAGCAGTTCTTC.

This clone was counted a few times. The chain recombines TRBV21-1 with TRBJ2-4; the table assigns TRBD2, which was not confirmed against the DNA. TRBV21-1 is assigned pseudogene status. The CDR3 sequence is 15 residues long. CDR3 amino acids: CASSKPEREENIQYF. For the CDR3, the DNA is TGTGCCAGCAGCAAACCTGAGCGGGAGGAAAACATTCAGTACTTC.

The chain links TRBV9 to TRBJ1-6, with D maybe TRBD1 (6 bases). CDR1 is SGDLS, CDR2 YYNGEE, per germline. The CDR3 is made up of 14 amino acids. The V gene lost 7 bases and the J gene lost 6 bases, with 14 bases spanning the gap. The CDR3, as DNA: TGTGCCAGCGGCGCCGACAGGCCTAATTCACCCCTCCACTTT. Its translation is CASGADRPNSPLHF.

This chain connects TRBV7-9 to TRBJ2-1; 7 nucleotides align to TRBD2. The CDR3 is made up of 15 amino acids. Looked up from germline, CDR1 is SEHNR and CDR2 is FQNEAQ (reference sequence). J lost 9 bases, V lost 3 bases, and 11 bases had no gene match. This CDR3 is CASSFFFGGSGEQFF. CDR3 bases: TGTGCCAGCAGCTTTTTCTTCGGGGGGAGCGGTGAGCAGTTCTTC.

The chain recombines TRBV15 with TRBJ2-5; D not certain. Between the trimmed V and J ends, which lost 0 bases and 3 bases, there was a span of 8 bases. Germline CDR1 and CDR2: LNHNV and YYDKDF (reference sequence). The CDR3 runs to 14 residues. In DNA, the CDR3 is TGTGCCACCAGCAGAGAATCCGAGGAAGAGACCCAGTACTTC. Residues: CATSRESEEETQYF.

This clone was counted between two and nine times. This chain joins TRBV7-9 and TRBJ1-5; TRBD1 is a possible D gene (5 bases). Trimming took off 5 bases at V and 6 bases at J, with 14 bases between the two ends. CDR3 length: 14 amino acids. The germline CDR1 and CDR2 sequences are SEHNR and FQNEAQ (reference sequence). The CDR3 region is CASSPLQGSQPQHF. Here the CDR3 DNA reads TGTGCCAGCAGCCCTCTCCAGGGAAGTCAGCCCCAGCATTTT.

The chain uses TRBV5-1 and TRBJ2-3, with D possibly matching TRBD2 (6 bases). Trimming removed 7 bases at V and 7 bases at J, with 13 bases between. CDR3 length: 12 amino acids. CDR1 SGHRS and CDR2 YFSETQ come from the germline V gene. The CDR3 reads CASAGTENTQYF. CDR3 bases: TGCGCCAGCGCCGGGACTGAGAATACGCAGTATTTT.

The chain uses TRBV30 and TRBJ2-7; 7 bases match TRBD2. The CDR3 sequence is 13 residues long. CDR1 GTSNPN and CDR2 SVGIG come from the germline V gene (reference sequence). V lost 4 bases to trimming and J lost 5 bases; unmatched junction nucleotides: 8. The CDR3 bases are TGTGCCTGGACGGAGGGAGGGCGGCACGAGCAGTACTTC. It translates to CAWTEGGRHEQYF.

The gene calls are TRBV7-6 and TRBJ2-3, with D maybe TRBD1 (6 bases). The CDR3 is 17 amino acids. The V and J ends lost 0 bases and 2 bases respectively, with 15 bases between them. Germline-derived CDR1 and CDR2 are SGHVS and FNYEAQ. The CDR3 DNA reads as TGTGCCAGCAGCTTAGCCCAGGGGACCTATAACACAGATACGCAGTATTTT. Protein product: CASSLAQGTYNTDTQYF.

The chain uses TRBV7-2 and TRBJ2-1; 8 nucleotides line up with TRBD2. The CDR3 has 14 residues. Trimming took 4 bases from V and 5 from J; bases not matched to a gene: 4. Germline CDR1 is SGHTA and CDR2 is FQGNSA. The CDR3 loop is CASSSRGGHNEQFF. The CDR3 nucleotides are TGTGCCAGCAGCTCTCGCGGGGGGCACAATGAGCAGTTCTTC.

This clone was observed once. CDR3 coding DNA: TGTGCCATCAGTGAGTCGAAGGCCGCGGCCTACGAGCAGTACTTC. As protein: CAISESKAAAYEQYF. The chain links TRBV10-3 to TRBJ2-7, with D unresolved. Trimming took 0 bases from V and 2 from J, leaving 11 bases between them. The germline V gene has CDR1 ENHRY and CDR2 SYGVKD. The CDR3 runs 15 residues.